Included here is one T cell receptor beta chain sequence, with context. Antigen specificity is unknown. Mismatch with germline at one junction end may stem from a read error. Profiled with immunoSEQ multiplex PCR; TCRdb holds only in-frame clones, not every one. Of just over 2,000,000 clones listed, 85% to 95% are singletons. The data are from a study of shared clonotypes between healthy human individuals. Findings and limits, study-wide: At large depth, rarefaction still showed sorted-subset sequencing to be incomplete. Memory subsets generally showed lower estimated richness than naive subsets.

CD45RA+ naive and CD45RA-negative memory subsets were separated from CD4+ cells. This CDR3 is built from 12 residues. Per germline, CDR1 ENHRY and CDR2 SYGVKD. Sequences were obtained from naive CD4+ T cells sorted from blood. Subset defined: CD45RA+ positively selected. The source is a man younger than 35 in good health. The chain carries TRBV10-3 and TRBJ2-1; no reliable D call. CDR3 sequence (DNA): TGTGCCATCAGTGAGGAGTACAGTGAGCAGTTCTTC. Translating it yields CAISEEYSEQFF.